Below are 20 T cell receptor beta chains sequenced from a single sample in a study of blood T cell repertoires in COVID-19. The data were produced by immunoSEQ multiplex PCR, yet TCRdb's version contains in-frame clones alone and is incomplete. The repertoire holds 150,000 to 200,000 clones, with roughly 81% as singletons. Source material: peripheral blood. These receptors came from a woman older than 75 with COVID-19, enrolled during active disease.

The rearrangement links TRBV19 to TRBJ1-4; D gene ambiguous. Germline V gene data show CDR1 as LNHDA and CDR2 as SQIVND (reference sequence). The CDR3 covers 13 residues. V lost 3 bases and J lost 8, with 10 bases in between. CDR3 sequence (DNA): TGTGCCAGTAGTATGCTTTCCGAGGAAAAACTGTTTTTT. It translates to CASSMLSEEKLFF.

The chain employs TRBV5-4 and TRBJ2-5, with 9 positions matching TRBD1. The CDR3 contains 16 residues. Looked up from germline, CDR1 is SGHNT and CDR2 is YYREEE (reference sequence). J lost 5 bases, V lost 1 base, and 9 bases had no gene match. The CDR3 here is CASSLKAGQGYETQYF. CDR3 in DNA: TGTGCCAGCAGCTTGAAGGCGGGACAGGGTTACGAGACCCAGTACTTC.

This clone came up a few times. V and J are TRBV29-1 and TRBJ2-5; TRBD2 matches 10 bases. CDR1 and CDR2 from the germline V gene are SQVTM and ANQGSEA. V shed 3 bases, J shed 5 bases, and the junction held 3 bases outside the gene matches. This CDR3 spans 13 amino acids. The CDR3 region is CSVEASGSETQYF. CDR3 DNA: TGCAGCGTTGAGGCTAGCGGGAGTGAGACCCAGTACTTC. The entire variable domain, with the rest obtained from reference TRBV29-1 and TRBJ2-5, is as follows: SAVISQKPSRDICQRGTSLTIQCQVDSQVTMMFWYRQQPGQSLTLIATANQGSEATYESGFVIDKFPISRPNLTFSTLTVSNMSPEDSSIYLCSVEASGSETQYFGPGTRLLVL.

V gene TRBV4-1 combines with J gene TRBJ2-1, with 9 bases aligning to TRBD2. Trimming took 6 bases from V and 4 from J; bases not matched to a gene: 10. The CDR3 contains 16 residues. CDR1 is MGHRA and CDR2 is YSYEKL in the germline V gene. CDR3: CASRAFLAGRYNEQFF. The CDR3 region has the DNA TGCGCCAGCAGGGCCTTTCTAGCGGGGCGTTACAATGAGCAGTTCTTC.

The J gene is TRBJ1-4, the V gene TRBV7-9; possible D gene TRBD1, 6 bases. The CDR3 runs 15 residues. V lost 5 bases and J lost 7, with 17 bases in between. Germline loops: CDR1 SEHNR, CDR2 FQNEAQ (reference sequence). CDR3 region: CASSNRDTTGEKLFF. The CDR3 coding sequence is TGTGCCAGCAGCAACCGGGACACAACGGGTGAAAAACTGTTTTTT.

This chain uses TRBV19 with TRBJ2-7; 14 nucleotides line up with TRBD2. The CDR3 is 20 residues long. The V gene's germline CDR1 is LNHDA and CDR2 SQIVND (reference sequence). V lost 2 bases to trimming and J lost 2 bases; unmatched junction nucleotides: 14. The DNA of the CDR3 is TGTGCCAGTAGTATAAATACCCCGGGACTAGCGGGGGTGGTGGCCTACGAGCAGTACTTC. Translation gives CASSINTPGLAGVVAYEQYF.

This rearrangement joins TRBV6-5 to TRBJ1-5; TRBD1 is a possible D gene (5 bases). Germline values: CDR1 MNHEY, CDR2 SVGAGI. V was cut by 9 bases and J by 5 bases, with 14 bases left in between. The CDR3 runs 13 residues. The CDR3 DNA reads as TGTGCCAGTGAAGACAGAACCTATCAGCCCCAGCATTTT. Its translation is CASEDRTYQPQHF.

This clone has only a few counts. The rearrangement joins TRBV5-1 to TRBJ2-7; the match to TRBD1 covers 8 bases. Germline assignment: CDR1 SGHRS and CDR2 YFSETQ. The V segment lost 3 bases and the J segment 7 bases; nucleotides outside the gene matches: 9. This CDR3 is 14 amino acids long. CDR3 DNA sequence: TGCGCCAGCAGCTCGCCCGGGACAGGAGGGGAGCAGTACTTC. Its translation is CASSSPGTGGEQYF. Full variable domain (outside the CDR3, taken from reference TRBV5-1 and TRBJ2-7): KAGVTQTPRYLIKTRGQQVTLSCSPISGHRSVSWYQQTPGQGLQFLFEYFSETQRNKGNFPGRFSGRQFSNSRSEMNVSTLELGDSALYLCASSSPGTGGEQYFGPGTRLTVT.

The CDR3 sequence: CAWTRDRDTEAFF. CDR3 DNA: TGTGCCTGGACCCGGGACAGGGACACTGAAGCTTTCTTT. This chain joins TRBV30 and TRBJ1-1; 9 nucleotides agree with TRBD1. Germline lookup yields CDR1 GTSNPN and CDR2 SVGIG (reference sequence). J gave up 3 bases and V 4 bases, and 3 bases lay outside the gene matches. The CDR3 is 13 amino acids.

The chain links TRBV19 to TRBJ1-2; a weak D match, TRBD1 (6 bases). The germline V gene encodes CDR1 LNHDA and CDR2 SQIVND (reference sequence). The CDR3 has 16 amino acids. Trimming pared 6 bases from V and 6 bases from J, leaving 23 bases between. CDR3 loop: CASRLGTPTSWDGYTF. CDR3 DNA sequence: TGTGCCAGTAGACTTGGGACACCAACGTCGTGGGATGGCTACACCTTC.

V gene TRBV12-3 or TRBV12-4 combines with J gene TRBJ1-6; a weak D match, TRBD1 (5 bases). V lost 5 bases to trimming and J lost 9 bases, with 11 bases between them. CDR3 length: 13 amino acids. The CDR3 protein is CASSPRQTSPLHF. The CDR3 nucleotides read TGTGCCAGCAGTCCCCGACAGACTTCACCCCTCCACTTT.

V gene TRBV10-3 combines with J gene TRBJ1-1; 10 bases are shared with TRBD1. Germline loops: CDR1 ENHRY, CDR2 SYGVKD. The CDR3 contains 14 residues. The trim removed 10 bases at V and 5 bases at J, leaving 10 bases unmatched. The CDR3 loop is CATETGGPGTEAFF. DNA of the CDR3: TGTGCCACGGAGACAGGGGGCCCGGGGACTGAAGCTTTCTTT.

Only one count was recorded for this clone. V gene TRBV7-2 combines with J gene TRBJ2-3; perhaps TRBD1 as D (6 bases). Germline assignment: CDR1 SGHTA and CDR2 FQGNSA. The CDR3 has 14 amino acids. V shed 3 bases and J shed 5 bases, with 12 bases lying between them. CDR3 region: CASSLRTAGDTQYF. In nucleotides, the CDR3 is TGTGCCAGCAGCTTGAGGACAGCTGGAGATACGCAGTATTTT.

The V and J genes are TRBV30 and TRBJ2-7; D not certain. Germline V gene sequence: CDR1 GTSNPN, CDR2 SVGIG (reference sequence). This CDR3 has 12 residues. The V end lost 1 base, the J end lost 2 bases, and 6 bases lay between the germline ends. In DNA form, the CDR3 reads TGTGCCTGGAGTGCCAGTCCCTACGAGCAGTACTTC. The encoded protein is CAWSASPYEQYF.

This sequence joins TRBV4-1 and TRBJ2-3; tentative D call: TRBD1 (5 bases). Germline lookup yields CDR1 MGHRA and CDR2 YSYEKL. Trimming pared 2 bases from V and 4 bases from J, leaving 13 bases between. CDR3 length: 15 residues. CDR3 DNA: TGCGCCAGCAGCCAACAATTCCAGGGCGCAGATACGCAGTATTTT. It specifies CASSQQFQGADTQYF.

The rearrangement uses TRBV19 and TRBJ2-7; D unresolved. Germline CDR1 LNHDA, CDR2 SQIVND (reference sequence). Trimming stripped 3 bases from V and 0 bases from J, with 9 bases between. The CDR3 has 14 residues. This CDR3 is CASSMVPGSYEQYF. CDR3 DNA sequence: TGTGCCAGTAGTATGGTTCCAGGCTCCTACGAGCAGTACTTC.

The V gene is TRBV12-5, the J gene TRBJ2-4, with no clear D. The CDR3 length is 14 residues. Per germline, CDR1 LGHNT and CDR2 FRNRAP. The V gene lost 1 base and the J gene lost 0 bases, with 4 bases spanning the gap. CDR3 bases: TGTGCTAGTGGTTTGGGACAAGCCAAAAACATTCAGTACTTC. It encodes CASGLGQAKNIQYF.

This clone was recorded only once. CDR3 residues: CASSSFEGDTQYF. In DNA, the CDR3 is TGTGCCAGCAGCAGTTTTGAGGGAGATACGCAGTATTTT. The chain employs TRBV6-5 and TRBJ2-3; D might be TRBD2 (5 bases). The CDR3 is 13 residues long. The V end lost 6 bases, the J end lost 5 bases, and 12 bases lay between the germline ends. Germline V gene lookup returns CDR1 MNHEY and CDR2 SVGAGI.

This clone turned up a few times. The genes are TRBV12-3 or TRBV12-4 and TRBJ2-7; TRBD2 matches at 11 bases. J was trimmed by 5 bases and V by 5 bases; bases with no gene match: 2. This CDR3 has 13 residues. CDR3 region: CASSRTSGHEQYF. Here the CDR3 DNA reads TGTGCCAGCAGTCGGACTAGCGGGCACGAGCAGTACTTC.

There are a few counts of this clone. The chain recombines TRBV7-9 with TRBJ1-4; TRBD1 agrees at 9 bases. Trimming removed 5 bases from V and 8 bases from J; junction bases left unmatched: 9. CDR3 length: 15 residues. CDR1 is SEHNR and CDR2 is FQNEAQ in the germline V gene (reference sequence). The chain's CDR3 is CASSPTGGSGEKLFF. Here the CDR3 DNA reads TGTGCCAGCAGCCCTACAGGGGGCAGTGGAGAAAAACTGTTTTTT.